The clone carrying this TCR beta chain occurred many times. The method was immunoSEQ multiplex PCR; TCRdb's version includes in-frame clones alone and lacks a portion of them. The table records 450,000 or so clones, 75% to 80% of them present only once. This entry is derived from a study of shared clonotypes between healthy human individuals. Across the whole study: In total, the donors were two women and a few men aged 18 to 49.

V lost 4 bases to trimming and J lost 6 bases; unmatched junction nucleotides: 8. Germline V gene data show CDR1 as MNHEY and CDR2 as SMNVEV (reference sequence). The CDR3 is 15 amino acids. This chain joins TRBV27 and TRBJ2-1, with TRBD2 identical over 8 bases. The source of this sequence is a woman aged 40 to 50 in good health. Some clones in this sample may be carry-over from other donors' samples. Sequencing used PBMCs. This chain's CDR3 is CASSYRREVPNEQFF. DNA for the CDR3: TGTGCCAGCAGTTACAGGCGGGAGGTTCCCAATGAGCAGTTCTTC.